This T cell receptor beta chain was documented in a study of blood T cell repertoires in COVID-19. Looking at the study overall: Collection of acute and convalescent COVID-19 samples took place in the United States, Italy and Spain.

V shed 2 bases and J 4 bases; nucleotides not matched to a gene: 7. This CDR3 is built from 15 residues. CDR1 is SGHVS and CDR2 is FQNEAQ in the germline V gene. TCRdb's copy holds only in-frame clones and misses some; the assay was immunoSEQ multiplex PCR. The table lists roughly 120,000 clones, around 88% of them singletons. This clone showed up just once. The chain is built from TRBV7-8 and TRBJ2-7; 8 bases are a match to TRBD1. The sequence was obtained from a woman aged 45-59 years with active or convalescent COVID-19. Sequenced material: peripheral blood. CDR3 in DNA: TGTGCCAGCAGCTTAAATCAGGGGGCTCCGTACGAGCAGTACTTC. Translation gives CASSLNQGAPYEQYF.